This record looks at one T cell receptor beta chain sequence and its context. Its antigen remains unidentified. Compared with germline, one end of the junction differs, possibly owing to a read error. The immunoSEQ Assay, a bias-controlled multiplex PCR, was used to amplify TCRbeta CDR3 regions from genomic DNA. The original pipeline was this. The number of nucleated cells in each sample was estimated by amplification of reference gene primers within the assay. To quantify the absolute abundance of each unique TCRbeta CDR3 rearrangement, sequence reads were collapsed and filtered. For each sample, productive Simpson clonality was calculated as the square root of Simpson's diversity index across productive rearrangements. TCRdb carries this immuneACCESS record with in-frame sequences only. Its versions omit some clonotypes, under half of them owing to an unresolved V gene in the studies checked, with the rest unexplained. That table gives V, J and clone size, and the DNA gave D and trimming. This sample has about 160,000 clones in its table, and around 93% of those were observed once. Of the sample, around 4.6% falls within the top ten clones.

As encoded in the germline V gene (reference sequence), CDR1 is SEHNR while CDR2 is FQNEAQ. Spanning cysteine to phenylalanine, the CDR3 consists of 14 amino acids. Only the CDR3 portion is preserved as DNA: 42 bases, with reading frame beginning at the first base. At one collaborating source in Seattle, patients were enrolled during active infection and were followed longitudinally through the course of disease. Collaborating institutions collected whole blood in K2EDTA tubes following their own protocols. For TCRbeta analysis, collaborators shipped samples in one of three forms: frozen whole blood, isolated PBMCs, or DNA extracted from either of those sample types. The data were obtained in a study of blood T cell repertoires in COVID-19 (TCRdb year 2020). Regarding the study in general: The collaborator samples originated in the United States, Italy and Spain and spanned the acute and convalescent phases of COVID-19. A freely available public database, intended as a resource for researchers studying the immune response to SARS-CoV-2, is where the repertoires were released. The dataset comprised deeply sampled blood TCRbeta repertoires from subjects exposed to, actively infected with, or recovered from COVID-19. HLA class I and class II types, where available, came from metadata supplied by the sample provider rather than from assay-based typing. Sample metadata almost always included a de-identified subject ID, COVID-19 status, age in years and sex. The material from the prospective study consisted of cDNA or gDNA derived from T cells, B-cell-depleted T cells, or PBMCs. The samples were drawn from two sources: the first 160 participants of the ongoing ImmuneRACE study, and 950 to 1,500 subjects contributed by 6 global collaborators.

Broader findings and caveats from the paper: Clinical and demographic metadata were provided uncurated, with the amount varying by source and participant.

This TCR came from a man aged 25 to 40 with COVID-19, enrolled during active disease. The sequenced sample consisted of peripheral blood. The chain was built from TRBV7-9 and TRBJ1-2; TRBD1 matches 9 bases in the middle. CDR3 region: CASSLTLGTGLHRF. The sequence in DNA is TGTGCCAGCAGCCTCACTCTTGGGACAGGGCTACATCGGTTC.